A single sample gave rise to the 2 T cell receptor beta chains below, sequenced in a study of graft-versus-host responses after intestinal transplantation. The repertoire was sequenced with immunoSEQ multiplex PCR; TCRdb's copy has only in-frame clones and lacks some. The sample records some 45,000 clones, 85% to 95% being singletons. The sample was PBMCs, taken approximately 350 days after intestinal transplant. The receptor source for this set is a human patient who received an intestinal transplant, so some T cells may come from the graft donor.

The chain joins TRBV28 to TRBJ1-5; TRBD1 might be the D (5 bases). Germline V gene data show CDR1 as MDHEN and CDR2 as SYDVKM. The CDR3 covers 14 residues. V gave up 3 bases and J gave up 2 bases, with 8 bases separating them. The CDR3 protein is CASSLQGGNQPQHF. CDR3 DNA sequence: TGTGCCAGCAGTTTGCAGGGAGGCAATCAGCCCCAGCATTTT.

The J gene is TRBJ2-3, the V gene TRBV18; 11 nucleotides agree with TRBD1. CDR3 length: 18 residues. Trimming removed 1 base from V and 5 bases from J; junction bases left unmatched: 11. The V gene's germline CDR1 is KGHSH and CDR2 LQKENI. CDR3 protein: CASSPLRHRDRGVDTQYF. The CDR3 coding sequence is TGTGCCAGCTCACCACTCCGACACCGGGACAGGGGGGTAGATACGCAGTATTTT.